Below, one T cell receptor (beta chain) is given with its context. Its antigen is not known. Produced via immunoSEQ multiplex PCR; TCRdb's table is partial and in-frame only. The sample holds some 70,000 clones, around 90% seen once. Germline CDR1 reads SGHAT; CDR2 reads FQNNGV. Trimming pared 5 bases from V and 5 bases from J, leaving 16 bases between. The CDR3 consists of 15 residues. The record originates from a study of OX40 agonist ivuxolimab in advanced cancers. Findings and caveats of the study: Both blood CD4+ and CD8+ T cells showed clonal growth by week 6 at 0.1 to 3.0 mg/kg. Nonresponders, in some cases, also had low normalized T-cell clonal expansion.

The sample in question was CD4+ or CD8+ T cells sorted from blood, obtained in a trial of the OX40 agonist ivuxolimab. This clonotype originated in an adult with an advanced solid tumor such as melanoma, head and neck, liver or kidney cancer. The chain joins TRBV11-2 to TRBJ2-1; either TRBD1 or TRBD2 may fit D (5 bases each). The CDR3 loop reads CASSPGPPRDNEQFF. As DNA, the CDR3 is TGTGCCAGCAGCCCGGGACCGCCCAGGGACAATGAGCAGTTCTTC.